These T cell receptor beta chains were read from a single sample in a study of human T cells and chemical hapten exposure. TCRdb analysed the RACE reads with MiXCR anew, one entry per CDR3 protein. This sample has 300,000 to 450,000 distinct CDR3 sequences, with 4% to 6% found just once. The sample in question was whole blood, obtained in connection with sensitization to the hapten diphenylcyclopropenone (DPC). The receptors come from a woman in her 50s with alopecia areata. Some clones in this sample may be carry-over from other donors' samples. Both conserved end residues are part of each CDR3. D genes are given only for firm matches. For some rows the clone size is stated as once, few or many, or as a class when expanded; others skip it.

v_gene	j_gene	abundance	d_gene	CDR3nt	CDR3aa
TRBV20-1	TRBJ2-7	many	NA	TGCAGTGCTAGTTCGGCGTACGCCACCTACGAGCAGTACTTC	CSASSAYATYEQYF
TRBV3-1	TRBJ2-1	few	NA	TGTGCCAGCAGCCAAATACTAGCCGTAGGCAATGAGCAGTTCTTC	CASSQILAVGNEQFF
TRBV25-1	TRBJ2-1	many	NA	TGTGCCAGCAGTTCAGTCTATGAGCAGTTCTTC	CASSSVYEQFF
TRBV6-2/TRBV6-3	TRBJ2-1	few	NA	TGTGCCAGCAGTTACGGTCCCAGGGAAGGCGAGCAGTTCTTC	CASSYGPREGEQFF
TRBV27	TRBJ1-1	many	NA	TGTGCCAGCCTTTACAACACTGAAGCTTTCTTT	CASLYNTEAFF
TRBV30	TRBJ2-1	many	TRBD2	TGTGCCTGGAAAGGGACTAACTACAATGAGCAGTTCTTC	CAWKGTNYNEQFF
TRBV11-2	TRBJ2-3	many	NA	TGTGCCAGCAGCTTGGCTAGCAGCTACACAGATACGCAGTATTTT	CASSLASSYTDTQYF
TRBV6-2/TRBV6-3	TRBJ1-1	NA	NA	TGTGCCAGCAGTTACTCGGTTTCCACTGAAGCTTTCTTT	CASSYSVSTEAFF
TRBV5-1	TRBJ2-1	many	TRBD2	TGCGCCAGCAGCTTGGTTAGGCTAGCGGTCTACAATGAGCAGTTCTTC	CASSLVRLAVYNEQFF
TRBV5-1	TRBJ1-5	NA	TRBD1	TGCGCCAGCAGCCCGCTTTACGGACAGGGAGGTGATCAGCCCCAGCATTTT	CASSPLYGQGGDQPQHF
TRBV2	TRBJ1-4	NA	NA	TGTGCCAGCAGTGTACCGGACAACGAAAATGAAAAACTGTTTTTT	CASSVPDNENEKLFF
TRBV7-8	TRBJ1-1	few	NA	TGTGCCAGCAGCTTAGGTCACAGGATGAACACTGAAGCTTTCTTT	CASSLGHRMNTEAFF
TRBV11-2	TRBJ2-2	many	NA	TGTGCCAGCAGCTCGACAGGAAACACCGGGGAGCTGTTTTTT	CASSSTGNTGELFF
TRBV7-9	TRBJ1-1	many	NA	TGTGCCAGCCGGGAAAAGGGACAAAACACTGAAGCTTTCTTT	CASREKGQNTEAFF
TRBV6-1	TRBJ1-1	few	TRBD1	TGTGCCAGCAGTGAATTCAGGACAGGCAGTACTGAAGCTTTCTTT	CASSEFRTGSTEAFF
TRBV13	TRBJ1-2	few	TRBD1	TGTGCCAGCAGCCCTCCAGGGGGGGGCGATGGCTACACCTTC	CASSPPGGGDGYTF
TRBV29-1	TRBJ1-2	many	TRBD1	TGCAGCGTAACCGGACAGGGGGACTATGGCTACACCTTC	CSVTGQGDYGYTF
TRBV6-2/TRBV6-3	TRBJ2-5	many	NA	TGTGCCAGCAGTTACTCGGGACTCCCGGCGGAGTACTTC	CASSYSGLPAEYF
TRBV7-9	TRBJ1-2	NA	TRBD1	TGTGCCAGCAGCTTGTCCGGGACAGGGGGAACAAATGGCTACACCTTC	CASSLSGTGGTNGYTF
TRBV6-5	TRBJ2-3	NA	NA	TGTGCCAGCAGTGTCCGGGACCTAGGCACAGATACGCAGTATTTT	CASSVRDLGTDTQYF
TRBV19	TRBJ2-7	NA	TRBD1	TGTGCCAGTAGTATGGGGGACAGTCACTCCTACGAGCAGTACTTC	CASSMGDSHSYEQYF
TRBV4-2	TRBJ2-1	NA	TRBD2	TGTGCCAGCAGCCAAGATTGGGCTAGCGGGGGGGGTGAGCAGTTCTTC	CASSQDWASGGGEQFF
TRBV7-9	TRBJ2-2	many	TRBD2	TGTGCCAGCAGCCCTAGCGGGAGAAACACCGGGGAGCTGTTTTTT	CASSPSGRNTGELFF
TRBV13	TRBJ2-1	few	TRBD1	TGTGCCAGCAGCTTAGAGCAGGGGGCGATTCGAATCGAGCAGTTCTTC	CASSLEQGAIRIEQFF
TRBV5-1	TRBJ2-3	NA	NA	TGCGCCAGCAGCCTTATGGGACTCGACACAGATACGCAGTATTTT	CASSLMGLDTDTQYF
TRBV5-1	TRBJ2-1	NA	TRBD2	TGCGCCAGCAACCCTCTGGCGGGGGGGCCCAATGAGCAGTTCTTC	CASNPLAGGPNEQFF
TRBV10-3	TRBJ1-1	few	NA	TGTGCCATCAGTGAGTCGGAAGGGATGAACACTGAAGCTTTCTTT	CAISESEGMNTEAFF
TRBV27	TRBJ2-2	few	NA	TGTGCCAGCGGTGGACCGTACACCGGGGAGCTGTTTTTT	CASGGPYTGELFF
TRBV12-3/TRBV12-4	TRBJ1-1	few	TRBD1	TGTGCCAGCAGTTTGGGACAGGTTATGAACACTGAAGCTTTCTTT	CASSLGQVMNTEAFF
TRBV7-8	TRBJ1-1	NA	NA	TGTGCCAGCAGCTTAGGACACCTTCTTGAGAACACTGAAGCTTTCTTT	CASSLGHLLENTEAFF
TRBV5-4	TRBJ2-7	NA	NA	TGTGCCAGCAGCCCCACGGGGGCGGAGGAGCAGTACTTC	CASSPTGAEEQYF
TRBV7-9	TRBJ1-1	many	TRBD1	TGTGCCAGCAGCCGCCGGACAGGCCTAGACACTGAAGCTTTCTTT	CASSRRTGLDTEAFF
TRBV28	TRBJ2-3	few	NA	TGTGCCAGCAGTTTATACCCCACGCAGGGGAGCACAGATACGCAGTATTTT	CASSLYPTQGSTDTQYF
TRBV28	TRBJ1-5	many	NA	TGTGCCAGCAGTTTAGTACAGGGCGGCGGACAGCCCCAGCATTTT	CASSLVQGGGQPQHF
TRBV7-9	TRBJ2-3	many	NA	TGTGCCAGCAGCTTAGCGGCAGACACAGATACGCAGTATTTT	CASSLAADTDTQYF
TRBV7-9	TRBJ2-4	many	NA	TGTGCCAGCAGCTGGACGGGGGACATTCAGTACTTC	CASSWTGDIQYF
TRBV20-1	TRBJ2-4	few	TRBD2	TGCAGTGCCGGACTAGCGGGCCTCCCCATTCAGTACTTC	CSAGLAGLPIQYF
TRBV5-1	TRBJ2-3	many	TRBD2	TGCGCCAGCAGACCCCTAGCGGCAGATACGCAGTATTTT	CASRPLAADTQYF
TRBV14	TRBJ2-2	NA	NA	TGTGCCAGCAGCCATTTCTTCAACACCGGGGAGCTGTTTTTT	CASSHFFNTGELFF
TRBV28	TRBJ1-5	few	TRBD1	TGTGCCAGCAGTCCCGGACAGGGGGTTCAGCCCCAGCATTTT	CASSPGQGVQPQHF
TRBV29-1	TRBJ1-1	NA	NA	TGCAGCGTTGATTGGACGTCGAACACTGAAGCTTTCTTT	CSVDWTSNTEAFF
TRBV28	TRBJ2-7	NA	NA	TGTGCCAGCACCAGAACCGGGATCATATACGAGCAGTACTTC	CASTRTGIIYEQYF
TRBV10-3	TRBJ2-5	many	TRBD1	TGTGCCATCAGTCCTCGGACAGGGGCTATCGTCCCCCAGTACTTC	CAISPRTGAIVPQYF
TRBV29-1	TRBJ1-1	few	TRBD1	TGCAGCGTATCTCCCGGGACAGTTAACACTGAAGCTTTCTTT	CSVSPGTVNTEAFF
TRBV2	TRBJ2-3	many	TRBD1	TGTGCCAGCAGTCCCAGAACGGGGACAGGGGGCACAGATACGCAGTATTTT	CASSPRTGTGGTDTQYF
TRBV11-1	TRBJ2-4	many	TRBD1	TGTGCCAGCAGCCAAACTGGGACAGGTCAAGCCAAAAACATTCAGTACTTC	CASSQTGTGQAKNIQYF
TRBV2	TRBJ2-1	few	NA	TGTGCCAGCAGTGAACGGGGCCTGGGGAATGAGCAGTTCTTC	CASSERGLGNEQFF
TRBV4-2	TRBJ2-7	NA	NA	TGTGCCAGCAGCCAAGATCAAGCCCTCCGACCCGAGCAGTACTTC	CASSQDQALRPEQYF
TRBV4-1	TRBJ1-1	many	NA	TGCGCCAGCAGCCAAAACACAGGGAGTGGCACTGAAGCTTTCTTT	CASSQNTGSGTEAFF
TRBV25-1	TRBJ1-2	many	NA	TGTGCCAGCAGTACCGCCCGGTACTATGGCTACACCTTC	CASSTARYYGYTF
TRBV7-8	TRBJ2-1	many	TRBD2	TGTGCCAGCACCCAACTAGCGGCCCTCTCGGATGAGCAGTTCTTC	CASTQLAALSDEQFF
TRBV29-1	TRBJ1-5	NA	NA	TGCAGCGTTGAGCAGAACCCGGGACAGCCCCAGCATTTT	CSVEQNPGQPQHF
TRBV18	TRBJ1-1	many	NA	TGTGCCAGCTCCCCGCGCCAGGAGAACACTGAAGCTTTCTTT	CASSPRQENTEAFF
TRBV4-2	TRBJ2-1	many	TRBD2	TGTGCCAGCAGCCGAGCTAGGGCGGGAGGCGACAATGAGCAGTTCTTC	CASSRARAGGDNEQFF
TRBV30	TRBJ2-3	few	TRBD1	TGTGCCTGGAGTGACAGGGGGATAAAGGGCACAGATACGCAGTATTTT	CAWSDRGIKGTDTQYF